The 15 T cell receptor beta chains below come from one sample, sequenced in a study of cytomegalovirus exposure and HLA in healthy donors. PCR employed 60 Vbeta and 13 Jbeta primers. Sequenced by immunoSEQ multiplex PCR; TCRdb stores in-frame clones only, minus some. The sample lists some 90,000 clones, 76% occurring once. The sequenced material came from PBMCs. These TCRs come from a man aged 40-49 years in good health and CMV-seronegative.

The V and J genes are TRBV9 and TRBJ2-2; 7 bases match TRBD2. The CDR3 totals 16 residues. Germline lookup yields CDR1 SGDLS and CDR2 YYNGEE. Germline trimming cut 3 bases from V and 5 bases from J; bases unmatched to any gene: 10. The CDR3 sequence is CASSAIRAGRTGELFF. The DNA for the CDR3 is TGTGCCAGCAGCGCTATTAGAGCGGGACGAACCGGGGAGCTGTTTTTT.

This chain connects TRBV7-2 to TRBJ2-7, with D possibly matching TRBD1 (6 bases). The CDR3 covers 15 residues. V was clipped by 0 bases and J by 4 bases, with 13 bases between them. Per the germline V gene, CDR1 is SGHTA and CDR2 is FQGNSA. Here the CDR3 DNA reads TGTGCCAGCAGCTTAGCGTCGACAGGTTTTTACGAGCAGTACTTC. Translated: CASSLASTGFYEQYF. The full variable domain, completed using reference TRBV7-2 and TRBJ2-7, is GAGVSQSPSNKVTEKGKDVELRCDPISGHTALYWYRQSLGQGLEFLIYFQGNSAPDKSGLPSDRFSAERTGGSVSTLTIQRTQQEDSAVYLCASSLASTGFYEQYFGPGTRLTVT.

This clone has a single count. The chain is built from TRBV15 and TRBJ2-5, with 11 nucleotides matching TRBD2. This CDR3 comprises 16 residues. Germline-derived CDR1 and CDR2 are LNHNV and YYDKDF (reference sequence). V shed 3 bases and J 9 bases; nucleotides not matched to a gene: 12. As DNA, the CDR3 is TGTGCCACCAGCAGGAGTCCTAGCGGGGGGCCCGGGGCCCAGTACTTC. Residues: CATSRSPSGGPGAQYF.

V usage is TRBV30 and J usage is TRBJ1-2; no clear D gene. Germline V gene data show CDR1 as GTSNPN and CDR2 as SVGIG (reference sequence). CDR3 length: 13 amino acids. Trimming left V 4 bases short and J 4 bases short, with 13 bases between. CDR3 in amino acids: CAWTEIFGYGYTF. In DNA, the CDR3 is TGTGCCTGGACTGAGATTTTCGGCTATGGCTACACCTTC.

In this sample, this clone turned up a few times. The rearrangement links TRBV6-1 to TRBJ2-7, with D unclear. Germline assignment: CDR1 MNHNS and CDR2 SASEGT. The CDR3 has 13 amino acids. V was clipped by 2 bases and J by 3 bases, with 8 bases between them. CDR3 residues: CASSEHRNYEQYF. In nucleotides, the CDR3 is TGTGCCAGCAGTGAACACAGAAACTACGAGCAGTACTTC.

This clone turned up a few times. J is TRBJ1-4 and V is TRBV6-1; D gene unclear. The length of the CDR3 is 14 residues. The V and J ends lost 0 bases and 8 bases respectively, with 10 bases between them. CDR1 and CDR2 (germline): MNHNS, SASEGT. The CDR3 DNA reads as TGTGCCAGCAGTGAAGCGCGGCGTCAGGAAAAACTGTTTTTT. Its translation is CASSEARRQEKLFF.

The chain carries TRBV6-4 and TRBJ2-6; no definite D call. The germline V gene has CDR1 MRHNA and CDR2 SNTAGT. The CDR3 has 14 amino acids. The V end was cut by 0 bases, the J end by 4 bases, with 4 bases between. CDR3 region: CASSDSTGANVLTF. DNA of the CDR3: TGTGCCAGCAGTGACTCAACAGGGGCCAACGTCCTGACTTTC.

The chain is built from TRBV5-6 and TRBJ2-1; tentatively, D is TRBD1 (6 bases). The CDR3 is made up of 13 amino acids. V lost 2 bases and J lost 7, with 10 bases in between. The germline gives CDR1 SGHDT, CDR2 YYEEEE. The DNA of the CDR3 is TGTGCCAGCAGCTTCCAGGGGACAAATGAGCAGTTCTTC. Encoded protein: CASSFQGTNEQFF. The full variable domain, with the rest looked up from reference TRBV5-6 and TRBJ2-1, is DAGVTQSPTHLIKTRGQQVTLRCSPKSGHDTVSWYQQALGQGPQFIFQYYEEEERQRGNFPDRFSGHQFPNYSSELNVNALLLGDSALYLCASSFQGTNEQFFGPGTRLTVL.

Note on this clone: A read error may produce the germline difference seen at one junction end. The CDR3 is CATRGGSDQPQHF. DNA of the CDR3: TGTGCCACCAGGGGTGGTAGCGATCAGCCCCAGCATTTT. The chain combines TRBV27 with TRBJ1-5, with D perhaps matching TRBD1 (6 bases). This CDR3 comprises 13 residues. CDR1 and CDR2 from the germline V gene are MNHEY and SMNVEV (reference sequence).

The rearrangement uses TRBV7-3 and TRBJ1-2; unclear D gene. Trimming removed 3 bases from V and 2 bases from J, with 13 bases in between. CDR1 is SGHTA and CDR2 is FQGTGA in the germline V gene. This CDR3 contains 15 residues. CDR3 residues: CASSFTEPSNYGYTF. The DNA of the CDR3 is TGTGCCAGCAGCTTTACAGAGCCTTCAAACTATGGCTACACCTTC.

The rearrangement uses TRBV29-1 and TRBJ1-1; possible D gene TRBD1, 6 bases. V shed 6 bases and J shed 4 bases, with 18 bases lying between them. Per germline, CDR1 SQVTM and CDR2 ANQGSEA. The CDR3 is 14 amino acids. Here the CDR3 DNA reads TGCAGCGTGGGGCTGGACAGCAGCGGCACTGAAGCTTTCTTT. Protein sequence: CSVGLDSSGTEAFF.

The chain employs TRBV18 and TRBJ1-1; unclear D gene. The J call could be wrong; TRBJ2-2 is a better fit for the DNA end. The germline gives CDR1 KGHSH, CDR2 LQKENI. CDR3 length: 13 residues. The CDR3 DNA follows: TGTGCCAGCTCACCGACATTAGACGGGGAGCTGTTTTTT. Its translation is CASSPTLDGELFF.

The chain links TRBV27 to TRBJ1-5; possible D gene TRBD1, 6 bases. Germline-derived CDR1 and CDR2 are MNHEY and SMNVEV (reference sequence). CDR3 length equals 14 residues. Trimming took off 5 bases at V and 1 base at J, with 9 bases between the two ends. Here the CDR3 DNA reads TGTGCCAGCAGTGCCACAGGGAGCAATCAGCCCCAGCATTTT. This codes for CASSATGSNQPQHF.

The rearrangement joins TRBV7-2 to TRBJ1-2, with TRBD1 matching over 9 bases. Trimming removed 5 bases from V and 8 bases from J; junction bases left unmatched: 6. This CDR3 region has 13 residues. Germline CDR1 reads SGHTA; CDR2 reads FQGNSA. CDR3 nucleotide sequence: TGTGCCAGCAGCGCACAGGGGGCGCCCGGCTACACCTTC. This encodes CASSAQGAPGYTF.

This clone was recorded only once. This chain connects TRBV28 to TRBJ1-3; no definite D call. Trimming removed 2 bases at V and 1 base at J, with 15 bases between. Germline CDR1 is MDHEN and CDR2 is SYDVKM. The CDR3 totals 17 residues. Here the CDR3 DNA reads TGTGCCAGCAGTTTAAGGTTCACAGTTTGGTCTGGAAACACCATATATTTT. The encoded protein is CASSLRFTVWSGNTIYF.